This T cell receptor (beta chain) was observed in a study of cytomegalovirus exposure and HLA in healthy donors. Study findings and constraints: The investigators catalogued 180 or so TCR beta chains as cytomegalovirus-associated.

The V and J ends lost 4 bases and 2 bases respectively, with 12 bases between them. CDR1 SGHDT and CDR2 YYEEEE come from the germline V gene. There are 14 residues in the CDR3. Libraries were prepared by immunoSEQ multiplex PCR; TCRdb keeps only in-frame clonotypes and omits some of them. The table includes around 150,000 clones, roughly nine tenths detected once. In regard to this clone: Its antigen is currently unknown.

This clonotype was obtained from a man in his late teens or twenties in good health and CMV-seronegative. The chain carries TRBV5-6 and TRBJ2-5, with a weak D call TRBD1 (6 bases). Specimen: PBMCs. The CDR3 reads CASSAIGQQETQYF. The CDR3 DNA is TGTGCCAGCAGCGCCATAGGACAGCAAGAGACCCAGTACTTC. The full variable domain, completed using reference TRBV5-6 and TRBJ2-5, is DAGVTQSPTHLIKTRGQQVTLRCSPKSGHDTVSWYQQALGQGPQFIFQYYEEEERQRGNFPDRFSGHQFPNYSSELNVNALLLGDSALYLCASSAIGQQETQYFGPGTRLLVL.